The sequence of this T cell receptor (beta chain) was determined in a study of vaccination effects on CD4 cells after COVID-19 (dated by TCRdb to between 2022 and 2023). Concerning the study at large: To identify antigen-specific CD4+ T cell clonotypes by their expansion, the ViraFEST assay first stimulated PBMC with viral peptide pools and then applied TCR sequencing. A total of over nine COVID-19 convalescent patients and a few SARS-CoV-2-naive healthy vaccine recipients were included in the full study. Each participant received two doses of an mRNA SARS-CoV-2 vaccine, either BNT162b2 or mRNA-1273. Each well held over 1.5 million PBMC cultured in IMDM containing roughly 5% human AB serum, 9 to 10 IU/ml IL-2 and gentamicin, along with roughly 10 ug/ml peptides. Cultures from other donors in the study were sequenced with the Oncomine TCR Beta short-read assay on an Illumina iSeq 100. SARS-CoV-2 spike-specific CD4+ TCR repertoires from before and after mRNA vaccination were compared in COVID-19 convalescent patients and in infection-naive vaccine recipients. The research as a whole found: At late post-vaccination timepoints, both infection-induced and vaccine-induced clones showed marked clonal contraction, consistent with waning T cell responses. The study was limited by a small number of convalescent patients and lacked early post-infection timepoints. Among healthy vaccine recipients, nearly all vaccine-induced clones were SARS-CoV-2 mono-reactive, and just 1 of 255 was cross-reactive with common cold coronaviruses.

The receptor library was made with the immunoSEQ multiplex PCR assay. TCR beta CDR3 sequencing was performed on DNA from the cultured, isolated CD4+ T cells. For the original study's pipeline: The analysis removed non-productive TCR sequences, trimmed reads to the CDR3 region, and retained only CDR3s that were 7 or more amino acids long. The MANAFEST web app was used to identify antigen-specific clonotypes by comparing expansion in peptide wells with expansion in reference cultures. To be called positive, a clone needed expansion at FDR<0.05 compared with the reference and with all other wells, an odds ratio greater than 5, and a frequency greater than 0.1% in two replicate wells. A clonotype was defined as cross-reactive if the clonotype was significantly expanded both in SARS-CoV-2 spike wells and in at least one common cold coronavirus spike condition. CDR3 similarity was assessed by Levenshtein distance using the stringdist R package, and unrooted trees were constructed with ape in R 3.6.1. This immuneACCESS table, as held by TCRdb, lists in-frame sequences with V and J called but not all clones. Of the missing ones, under half trace to an unresolved V gene in checked studies; the others have no known cause. D and trimming were read from the DNA, whereas the V and J calls and clone size are those reported in that table. The sample includes about 58,000 clones, with over 60% observed a single time. Just over 3% of the sample comes from the top ten.

After around 11 days of culture, CD4+ T cells were isolated with the EasySep CD4+ T cell isolation kit. Healthy vaccine recipients had no prior SARS-CoV-2 infection, confirmed by negative nucleocapsid antibodies before and after vaccination. On days 3 and 7, half of the culture medium was replaced with fresh IL-2-containing medium. Unless noted otherwise, every peptide stimulation condition was grown in triplicate wells. Using Ficoll-Paque Plus gradient centrifugation, PBMC were separated from whole blood and then either used fresh or cryopreserved at -140C. The QIAamp micro DNA kit was used to extract genomic DNA from the cultured CD4+ T cells. The CDR3 covers 12 residues, taking in both the cysteine and the phenylalanine. Here the CDR3 DNA is all that survives: 36 bases in frame from base 1. The germline V gene supplies CDR1 MNHEY and CDR2 SVGEGT. V is shortened by 5 bases, J by 5 bases, and the region joining them spans 8 bases.

To note about this clone: What this receptor recognizes is not known. No base qualities exist here, and no much larger clone lies one base off it.

This receptor was obtained from a human donor who received a COVID-19 vaccine. In this chain, TRBV6-2 or TRBV6-3 is recombined with TRBJ2-3, and possibly TRBD2, on 5 matching bases. Sequencing used CD4+ T cells from PBMCs cultured without peptide, obtained before COVID-19 vaccination. The CDR3 sequence is CASSPREDTQYF. The sequenced DNA is TGTGCCAGCAGTCCCCGGGAAGATACGCAGTATTTT.